The source of this T cell receptor beta chain is a study of molecular identifiers for immune sequencing clone quantification. Germline lookup yields CDR1 LNHDA and CDR2 SQIVND (reference sequence). There are 16 residues in the CDR3. Germline trimming cut 9 bases from V and 0 bases from J; bases unmatched to any gene: 9. The bulk TCR libraries were made with methods described before and with listed TCR primers. MiXCR, run by TCRdb on the PCR reads, gives a single entry per CDR3 protein. The data show about 320,000 distinct CDR3 sequences, with roughly a fifth seen just once and roughly 0.8% held by the top ten. Libraries used roughly 17,000 to 1,000,000 sorted naive CD8 T cells and 10%, 30% or 50% RNA input. Isolation of naive CD8 T cells was achieved by sorting on a CD8+CD4-CCR7+CD45RA+ phenotype.

The source of this sequence is a human donor in good health. Some libraries in this study had Jurkat cell RNA spiked in. Material: naive CD8+ T cells from blood, with Jurkat cell RNA spiked in. Stated subset: FACS-sorted CD8+CD4-CCR7+CD45RA+ naive T cells. The chain links TRBV19 to TRBJ2-2; 8 bases fit TRBD1. Here the CDR3 DNA reads TGTGCCAGCCGGGACAGGCGCAATTCGAACACCGGGGAGCTGTTTTTT. Translated: CASRDRRNSNTGELFF.